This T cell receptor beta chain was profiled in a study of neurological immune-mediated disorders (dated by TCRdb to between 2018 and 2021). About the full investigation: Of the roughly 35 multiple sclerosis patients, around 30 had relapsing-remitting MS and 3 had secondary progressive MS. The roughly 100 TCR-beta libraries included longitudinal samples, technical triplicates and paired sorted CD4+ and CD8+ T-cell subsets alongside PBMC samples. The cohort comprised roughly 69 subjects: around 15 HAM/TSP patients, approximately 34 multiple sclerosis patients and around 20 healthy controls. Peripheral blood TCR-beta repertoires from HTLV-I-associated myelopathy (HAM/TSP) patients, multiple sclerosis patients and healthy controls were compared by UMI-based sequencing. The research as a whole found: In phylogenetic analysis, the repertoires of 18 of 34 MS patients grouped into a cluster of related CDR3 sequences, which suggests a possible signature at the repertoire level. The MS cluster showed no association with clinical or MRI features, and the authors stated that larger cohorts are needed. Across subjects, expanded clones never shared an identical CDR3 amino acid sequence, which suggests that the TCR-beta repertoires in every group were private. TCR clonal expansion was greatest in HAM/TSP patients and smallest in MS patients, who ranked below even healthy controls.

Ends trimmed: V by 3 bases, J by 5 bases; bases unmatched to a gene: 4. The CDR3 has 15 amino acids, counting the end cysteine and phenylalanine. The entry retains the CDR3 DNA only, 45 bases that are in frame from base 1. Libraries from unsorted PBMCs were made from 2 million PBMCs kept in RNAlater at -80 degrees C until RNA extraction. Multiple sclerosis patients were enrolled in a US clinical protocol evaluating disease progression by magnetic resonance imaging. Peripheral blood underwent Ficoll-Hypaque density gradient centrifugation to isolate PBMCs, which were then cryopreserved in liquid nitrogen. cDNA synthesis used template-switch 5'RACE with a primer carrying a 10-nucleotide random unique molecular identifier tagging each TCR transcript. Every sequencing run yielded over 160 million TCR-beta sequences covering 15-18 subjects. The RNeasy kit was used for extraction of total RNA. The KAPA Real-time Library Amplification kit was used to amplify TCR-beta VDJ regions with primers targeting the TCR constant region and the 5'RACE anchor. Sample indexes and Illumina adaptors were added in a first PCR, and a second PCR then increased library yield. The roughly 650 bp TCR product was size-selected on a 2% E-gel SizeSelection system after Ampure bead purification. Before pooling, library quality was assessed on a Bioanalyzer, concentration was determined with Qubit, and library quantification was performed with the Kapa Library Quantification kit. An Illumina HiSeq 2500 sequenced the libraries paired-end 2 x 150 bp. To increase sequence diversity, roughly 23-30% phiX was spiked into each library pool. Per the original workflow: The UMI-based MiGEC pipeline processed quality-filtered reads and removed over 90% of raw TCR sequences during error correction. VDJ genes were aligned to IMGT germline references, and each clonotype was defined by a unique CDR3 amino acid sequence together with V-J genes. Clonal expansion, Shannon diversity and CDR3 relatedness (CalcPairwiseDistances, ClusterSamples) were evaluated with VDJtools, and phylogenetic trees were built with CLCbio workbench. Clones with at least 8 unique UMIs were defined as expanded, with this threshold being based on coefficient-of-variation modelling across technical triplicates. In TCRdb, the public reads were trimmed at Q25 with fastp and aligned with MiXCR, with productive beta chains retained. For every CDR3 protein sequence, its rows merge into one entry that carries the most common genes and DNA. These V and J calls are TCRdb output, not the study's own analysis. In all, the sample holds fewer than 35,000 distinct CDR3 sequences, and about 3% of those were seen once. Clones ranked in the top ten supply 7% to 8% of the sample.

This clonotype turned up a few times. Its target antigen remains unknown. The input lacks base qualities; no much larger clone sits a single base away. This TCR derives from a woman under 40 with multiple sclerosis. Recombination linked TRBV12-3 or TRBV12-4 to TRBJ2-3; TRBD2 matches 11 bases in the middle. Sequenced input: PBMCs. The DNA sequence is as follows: TGTGCCAGCAGTTTGTTAGCGGGGGGGCGAGATACGCAGTATTTT. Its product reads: CASSLLAGGRDTQYF.